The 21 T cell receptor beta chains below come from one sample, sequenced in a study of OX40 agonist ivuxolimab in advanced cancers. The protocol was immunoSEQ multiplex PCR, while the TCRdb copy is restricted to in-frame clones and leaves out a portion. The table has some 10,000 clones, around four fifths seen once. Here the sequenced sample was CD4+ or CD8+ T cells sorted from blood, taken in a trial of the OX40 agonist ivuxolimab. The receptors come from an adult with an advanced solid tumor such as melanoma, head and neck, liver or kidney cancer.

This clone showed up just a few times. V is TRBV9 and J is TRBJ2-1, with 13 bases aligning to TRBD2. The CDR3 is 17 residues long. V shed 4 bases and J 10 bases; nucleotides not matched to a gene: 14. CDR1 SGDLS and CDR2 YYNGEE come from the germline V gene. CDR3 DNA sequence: TGTGCCAGCAGCCTCCAGGGACTAGCGGGGACCCTGGGGGAGCAGTTCTTC. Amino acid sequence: CASSLQGLAGTLGEQFF.

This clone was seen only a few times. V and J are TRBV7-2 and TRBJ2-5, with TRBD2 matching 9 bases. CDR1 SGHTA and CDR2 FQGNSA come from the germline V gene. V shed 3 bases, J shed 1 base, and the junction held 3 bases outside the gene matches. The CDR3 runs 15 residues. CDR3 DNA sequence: TGTGCCAGCAGCTTGCAGCGGGAGGTCCAAGAGACCCAGTACTTC. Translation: CASSLQREVQETQYF. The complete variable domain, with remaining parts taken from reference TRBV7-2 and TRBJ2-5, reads GAGVSQSPSNKVTEKGKDVELRCDPISGHTALYWYRQSLGQGLEFLIYFQGNSAPDKSGLPSDRFSAERTGGSVSTLTIQRTQQEDSAVYLCASSLQREVQETQYFGPGTRLLVL.

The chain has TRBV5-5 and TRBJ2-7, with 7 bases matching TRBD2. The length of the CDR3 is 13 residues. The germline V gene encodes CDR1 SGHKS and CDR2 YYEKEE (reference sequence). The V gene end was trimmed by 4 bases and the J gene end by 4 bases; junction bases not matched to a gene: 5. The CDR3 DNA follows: TGTGCCAGCAGCCCGGGAGGTGTTTACGAGCAGTACTTC. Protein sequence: CASSPGGVYEQYF.

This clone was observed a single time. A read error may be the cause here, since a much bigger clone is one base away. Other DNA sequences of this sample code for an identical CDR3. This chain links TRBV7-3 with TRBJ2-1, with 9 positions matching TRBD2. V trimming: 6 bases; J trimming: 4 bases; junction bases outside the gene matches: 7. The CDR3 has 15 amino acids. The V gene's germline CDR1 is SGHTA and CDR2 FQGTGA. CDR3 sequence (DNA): TGTGCCAGCAGGGTTAGCGGGAGCGATTACAATGAGCAGTTCTTC. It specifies CASRVSGSDYNEQFF.

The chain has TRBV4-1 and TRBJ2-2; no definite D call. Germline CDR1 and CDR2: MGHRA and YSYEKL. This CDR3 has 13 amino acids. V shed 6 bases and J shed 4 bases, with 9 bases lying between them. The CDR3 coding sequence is TGCGCCAGCAGGCCCGGACCCACCGGGGAGCTGTTTTTT. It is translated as CASRPGPTGELFF.

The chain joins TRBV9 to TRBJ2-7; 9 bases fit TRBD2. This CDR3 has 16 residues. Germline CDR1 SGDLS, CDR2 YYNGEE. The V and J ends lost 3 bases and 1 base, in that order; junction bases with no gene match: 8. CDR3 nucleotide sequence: TGTGCCAGCAGCGGAGAGAGCGGGAGGCCGTCCTACGAGCAGTACTTC. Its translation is CASSGESGRPSYEQYF.

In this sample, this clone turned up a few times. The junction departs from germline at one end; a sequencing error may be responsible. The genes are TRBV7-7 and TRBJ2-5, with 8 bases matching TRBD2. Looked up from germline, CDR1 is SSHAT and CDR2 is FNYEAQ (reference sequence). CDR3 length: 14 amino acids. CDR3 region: CASSLALAGETQYF. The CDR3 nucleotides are TGTGCTAGCAGCTTAGCGCTAGCGGGAGAGACCCAGTACTTC.

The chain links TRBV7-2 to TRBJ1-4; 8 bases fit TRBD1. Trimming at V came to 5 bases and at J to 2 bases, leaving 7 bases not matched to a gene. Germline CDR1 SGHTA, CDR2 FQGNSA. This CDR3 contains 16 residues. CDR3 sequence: CASSPGQGRTNEKLFF. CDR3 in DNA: TGTGCCAGCAGCCCCGGACAGGGTCGCACTAATGAAAAACTGTTTTTT.

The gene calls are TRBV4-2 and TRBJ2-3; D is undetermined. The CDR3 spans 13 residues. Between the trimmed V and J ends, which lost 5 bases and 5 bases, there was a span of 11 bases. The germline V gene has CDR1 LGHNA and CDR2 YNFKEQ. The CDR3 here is CASSAPLGDTQYF. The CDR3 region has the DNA TGTGCCAGCAGCGCCCCTCTGGGAGATACGCAGTATTTT.

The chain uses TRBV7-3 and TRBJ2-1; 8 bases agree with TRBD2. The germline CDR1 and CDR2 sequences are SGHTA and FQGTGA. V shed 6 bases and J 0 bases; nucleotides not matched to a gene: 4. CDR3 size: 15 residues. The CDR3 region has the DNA TGTGCCAGCAGGATGAGCGGGAGCTCCTACAATGAGCAGTTCTTC. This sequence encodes CASRMSGSSYNEQFF.

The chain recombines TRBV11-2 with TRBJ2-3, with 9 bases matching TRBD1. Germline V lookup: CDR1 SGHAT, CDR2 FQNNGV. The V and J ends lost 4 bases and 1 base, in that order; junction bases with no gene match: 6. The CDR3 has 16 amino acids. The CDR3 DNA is TGTGCCAGCAGCTCCAAACAGGGGGCGGGCACAGATACGCAGTATTTT. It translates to CASSSKQGAGTDTQYF.

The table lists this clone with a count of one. The CDR3 DNA reads TGTGCCAGCAGTTACTCGACGCGTTTCACCGGGGAGCTGTTTTTT. Translating gives CASSYSTRFTGELFF. The chain couples TRBV6-5 to TRBJ2-2, with D hard to call. The V end was cut by 0 bases, the J end by 4 bases, with 9 bases between. CDR3 size: 15 residues. Germline lookup yields CDR1 MNHEY and CDR2 SVGAGI.

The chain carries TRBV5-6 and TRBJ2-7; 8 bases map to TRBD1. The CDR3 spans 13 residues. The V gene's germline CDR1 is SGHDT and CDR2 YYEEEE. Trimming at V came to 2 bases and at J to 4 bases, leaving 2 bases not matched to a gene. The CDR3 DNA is TGTGCCAGCAGCTTTACAGGGGGGTACGAGCAGTACTTC. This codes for CASSFTGGYEQYF.

CDR3 sequence reads: CASSSLTGGKTEAFF. The CDR3 DNA follows: TGTGCCAGCAGCTCCCTGACAGGGGGAAAGACTGAAGCTTTCTTT. V is TRBV7-6 and J is TRBJ1-1, with 9 bases aligning to TRBD1. The CDR3 consists of 15 residues. Germline V gene sequence: CDR1 SGHVS, CDR2 FNYEAQ. J was trimmed by 5 bases and V by 4 bases; bases with no gene match: 8.

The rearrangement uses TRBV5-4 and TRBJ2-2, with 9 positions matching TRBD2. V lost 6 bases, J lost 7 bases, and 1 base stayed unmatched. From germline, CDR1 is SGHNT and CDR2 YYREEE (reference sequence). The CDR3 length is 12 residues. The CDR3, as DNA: TGTGCCAGCACTAGCGGGATCGGGGAGCTGTTTTTT. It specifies CASTSGIGELFF.

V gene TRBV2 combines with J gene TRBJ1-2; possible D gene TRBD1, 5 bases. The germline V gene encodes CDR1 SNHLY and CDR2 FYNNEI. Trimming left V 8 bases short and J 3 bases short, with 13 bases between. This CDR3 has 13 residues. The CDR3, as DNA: TGTGCCAGCGGAATACAGGAGTACTATGGCTACACCTTC. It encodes CASGIQEYYGYTF.

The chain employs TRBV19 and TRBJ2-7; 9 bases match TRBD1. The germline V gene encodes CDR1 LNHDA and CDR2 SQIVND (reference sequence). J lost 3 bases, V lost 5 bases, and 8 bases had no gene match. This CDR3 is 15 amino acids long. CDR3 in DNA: TGTGCCAGTAGTCCCGGGACAGGGCCGCTCTACGAGCAGTACTTC. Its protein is CASSPGTGPLYEQYF.

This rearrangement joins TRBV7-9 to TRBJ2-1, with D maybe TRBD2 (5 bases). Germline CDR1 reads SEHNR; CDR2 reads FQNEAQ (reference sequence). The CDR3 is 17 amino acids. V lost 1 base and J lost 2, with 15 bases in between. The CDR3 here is CASSLVPGMWAYNEQFF. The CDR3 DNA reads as TGTGCCAGCAGCTTAGTGCCGGGGATGTGGGCCTACAATGAGCAGTTCTTC.

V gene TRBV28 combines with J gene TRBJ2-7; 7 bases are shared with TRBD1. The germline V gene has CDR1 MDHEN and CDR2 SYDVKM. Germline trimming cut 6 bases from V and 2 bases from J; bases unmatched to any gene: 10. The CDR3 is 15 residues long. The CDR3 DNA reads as TGTGCCAGCAGCCCTGACAGGGTTATCACCTACGAGCAGTACTTC. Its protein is CASSPDRVITYEQYF.

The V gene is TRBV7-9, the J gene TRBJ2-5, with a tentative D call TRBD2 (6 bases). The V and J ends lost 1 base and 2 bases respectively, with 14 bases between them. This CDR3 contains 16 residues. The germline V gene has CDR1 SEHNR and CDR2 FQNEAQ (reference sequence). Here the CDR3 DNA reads TGTGCCAGCAGCTTAGTGGGGTTACTAGCTCAAGAGACCCAGTACTTC. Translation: CASSLVGLLAQETQYF.

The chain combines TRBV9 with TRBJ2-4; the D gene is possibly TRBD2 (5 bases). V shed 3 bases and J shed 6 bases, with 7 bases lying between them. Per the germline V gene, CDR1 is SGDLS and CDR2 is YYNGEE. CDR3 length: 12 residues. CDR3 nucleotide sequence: TGTGCCAGCAGCGGAGGAGGAAACATTCAGTACTTC. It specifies CASSGGGNIQYF.